These 29 T cell receptor beta chains came from one sample sequenced in a study of radiotherapy plus CTLA-4 blockade in lung cancer. Assay used: immunoSEQ multiplex PCR; TCRdb lists only in-frame clones, some missing. The data contain 35,000 to 50,000 clones, roughly four fifths of them singletons. This material consisted of peripheral blood, taken from a patient treated with radiotherapy plus ipilimumab. The receptors stem from a human donor with non-small cell lung cancer who had a complete response to radiotherapy plus ipilimumab.

This clone has a single count. The chain employs TRBV6-5 and TRBJ2-3; D gene ambiguous. Germline values: CDR1 MNHEY, CDR2 SVGAGI. Trimming took 0 bases from V and 0 from J, leaving 10 bases between them. The CDR3 sequence is 16 residues long. CDR3 coding DNA: TGTGCCAGCAGTTACTCACCGGTGCACAGCACAGATACGCAGTATTTT. This sequence encodes CASSYSPVHSTDTQYF.

The chain combines TRBV13 with TRBJ2-5; TRBD2 matches at 9 bases. The CDR3 covers 19 residues. The trim removed 1 base at V and 1 base at J, leaving 13 bases unmatched. The germline V gene encodes CDR1 PRHDT and CDR2 FYEKMQ (reference sequence). CDR3 amino acids: CASSLVTSGHPRPQETQYF. The CDR3 coding sequence is TGTGCCAGCAGCTTAGTTACTAGCGGGCATCCCCGTCCCCAAGAGACCCAGTACTTC. Full variable domain (rest looked up from reference TRBV13 and TRBJ2-5): AAGVIQSPRHLIKEKRETATLKCYPIPRHDTVYWYQQGPGQDPQFLISFYEKMQSDKGSIPDRFSAQQFSDYHSELNMSSLELGDSALYFCASSLVTSGHPRPQETQYFGPGTRLLVL.

The J gene is TRBJ2-5, the V gene TRBV7-9, with D perhaps matching TRBD2 (6 bases). The end of the DNA is better explained by TRBJ2-7, so the J call may be wrong. The CDR3 has 16 amino acids. Per germline, CDR1 SEHNR and CDR2 FQNEAQ (reference sequence). The CDR3 protein is CASSLATSGPSYEQYF. The CDR3 DNA follows: TGTGCCAGCAGCTTAGCTACGAGCGGGCCCTCCTACGAGCAGTACTTC.

The J gene is TRBJ1-3, the V gene TRBV6-5; D is undetermined. The CDR3 length is 16 residues. V was shortened by 0 bases and J by 0 bases, with 9 bases between the two germline ends. The germline gives CDR1 MNHEY, CDR2 SVGAGI. CDR3 sequence reads: CASSYSRTGSGNTIYF. As DNA, the CDR3 is TGTGCCAGCAGTTACTCAAGAACGGGCTCTGGAAACACCATATATTTT.

The V call is TRBV7-9, the J call TRBJ2-5; 9 bases fit TRBD2. The junction had 10 bases not matched to a gene; V was cut back by 6 bases and J by 5 bases. The CDR3 loop spans 15 amino acids. Looked up from germline, CDR1 is SEHNR and CDR2 is FQNEAQ (reference sequence). The CDR3 loop is CASSQVGLAGETQYF. DNA of the CDR3: TGTGCCAGCAGTCAAGTCGGGCTAGCGGGGGAGACCCAGTACTTC.

This chain joins TRBV28 and TRBJ1-1; D not certain. CDR1 and CDR2 from the germline V gene are MDHEN and SYDVKM. The CDR3 is 16 residues long. Trimming removed 4 bases at V and 0 bases at J, with 15 bases between. The DNA of the CDR3 is TGTGCCAGCAGTTCCCCCCTGGGCGGGATGAACACTGAAGCTTTCTTT. Protein: CASSSPLGGMNTEAFF.

The V gene is TRBV27, the J gene TRBJ2-7; TRBD2 matches at 11 bases. V lost 5 bases and J lost 0; bases outside the gene matches: 12. Germline assignment: CDR1 MNHEY and CDR2 SMNVEV (reference sequence). The CDR3 has 18 amino acids. CDR3 residues: CASSNKPGLAASSYEQYF. The CDR3, as DNA: TGTGCCAGCAGTAATAAACCGGGACTAGCGGCAAGCTCCTACGAGCAGTACTTC.

V usage is TRBV28 and J usage is TRBJ2-5, with 10 positions matching TRBD2. The assigned J gene may be wrong: the sequence end matches TRBJ2-7 better. Looked up from germline, CDR1 is MDHEN and CDR2 is SYDVKM. This CDR3 has 14 amino acids. The CDR3, as DNA: TGTGCCAGCAGACAAAGCGGGAGGGCCGACGAGCAGTACTTC. It is translated as CASRQSGRADEQYF.

The chain carries TRBV14 and TRBJ1-1; D is perhaps TRBD1 (5 bases). CDR3 size: 15 residues. Trimming took off 4 bases at V and 3 bases at J, with 15 bases between the two ends. Germline loops: CDR1 SGHDN, CDR2 FVKESK. This chain's CDR3 is CASSRRTGRDTEAFF. For the CDR3, the DNA is TGTGCCAGCAGCCGTCGAACAGGTCGGGACACTGAAGCTTTCTTT. Full variable domain (outside the CDR3, taken from reference TRBV14 and TRBJ1-1): EAGVTQFPSHSVIEKGQTVTLRCDPISGHDNLYWYRRVMGKEIKFLLHFVKESKQDESGMPNNRFLAERTGGTYSTLKVQPAELEDSGVYFCASSRRTGRDTEAFFGQGTRLTVV.

This chain links TRBV7-2 with TRBJ2-7; 12 positions match TRBD1. Trimming at V came to 3 bases and at J to 3 bases, leaving 3 bases not matched to a gene. Germline CDR1 is SGHTA and CDR2 is FQGNSA. This CDR3 spans 15 amino acids. The CDR3 region has the DNA TGTGCCAGCAGCTTCGGGACAGGGGGCGGCTACGAGCAGTACTTC. Residues: CASSFGTGGGYEQYF.

This clone is classed as medium-sized. This sequence joins TRBV4-3 and TRBJ1-6; unclear D gene. V was cut by 0 bases and J by 3 bases, with 21 bases left in between. This CDR3 is 20 amino acids long. CDR1 and CDR2 (germline): LGHNA, YSLEER. CDR3 amino acids: CASSQDAVSSVSFYNSPLHF. DNA of the CDR3: TGCGCCAGCAGCCAAGATGCTGTCTCCAGCGTCTCCTTCTATAATTCACCCCTCCACTTT.

V usage is TRBV10-3 and J usage is TRBJ2-5; 8 bases are a match to TRBD1. The CDR3 runs to 15 residues. Per germline, CDR1 ENHRY and CDR2 SYGVKD. V was clipped by 3 bases and J by 2 bases; unmatched bases: 5. CDR3 loop: CAISDPDRGQETQYF. CDR3 DNA: TGTGCCATCAGTGACCCCGACAGGGGTCAAGAGACCCAGTACTTC.

In this sample, this clone turned up once. The rearrangement joins TRBV5-4 to TRBJ2-3; 8 bases agree with TRBD2. The CDR3 covers 15 residues. Trimming at V came to 3 bases and at J to 1 base, leaving 4 bases not matched to a gene. The germline V gene encodes CDR1 SGHNT and CDR2 YYREEE (reference sequence). The CDR3 spells CASSSTAGGTDTQYF. CDR3 nucleotide sequence: TGTGCCAGCAGCTCAACAGCGGGAGGCACAGATACGCAGTATTTT.

This clone has only a few counts. The V call is TRBV18, the J call TRBJ1-2; D ambiguous. There are 13 residues in the CDR3. Germline CDR1 reads KGHSH; CDR2 reads LQKENI. The V end lost 4 bases, the J end lost 3 bases, and 9 bases lay between the germline ends. The CDR3 reads CASSREQYYGYTF. The CDR3, as DNA: TGTGCCAGCTCACGTGAACAGTACTATGGCTACACCTTC.

This clone is labeled as medium-sized. This chain joins TRBV5-4 and TRBJ2-7; possible D gene TRBD1, 7 bases. The CDR3 is made up of 15 amino acids. The ends were cut back, 0 bases at V and 4 bases at J, with 14 bases in the middle. Germline loops: CDR1 SGHNT, CDR2 YYREEE (reference sequence). CDR3: CASSLGGQEGYEQYF. CDR3 bases: TGTGCCAGCAGCTTGGGCGGACAGGAGGGGTACGAGCAGTACTTC.

The chain uses TRBV6-6 and TRBJ2-1, with D unclear. V dropped 4 bases and J dropped 6 bases, with 10 bases sitting between them. Germline lookup yields CDR1 MNHNY and CDR2 SVGAGI (reference sequence). There are 13 residues in the CDR3. The CDR3 spells CASSSHNPNEQFF. CDR3 bases: TGTGCCAGCAGTTCCCACAACCCCAATGAGCAGTTCTTC.

V is TRBV6-5 and J is TRBJ2-5; D is unresolved. The end of the DNA fits TRBJ2-7 better, so the J call may be wrong. CDR1 MNHEY and CDR2 SVGAGI come from the germline V gene. CDR3 length: 15 residues. CDR3 sequence reads: CASSYAYQSSYEQYF. The CDR3 nucleotides are TGTGCCAGCAGTTACGCTTACCAAAGCTCCTACGAGCAGTACTTC.

This clone came up a few times. The J gene is TRBJ2-5, the V gene TRBV27, with 13 bases that match TRBD2. Looked up from germline, CDR1 is MNHEY and CDR2 is SMNVEV (reference sequence). There are 16 residues in the CDR3. V lost 5 bases to trimming and J lost 8 bases; unmatched junction nucleotides: 11. CDR3 DNA: TGTGCCAGCAGTCCAAGGGGACTAGCGGGATTGGAAACCCAGTACTTC. Translation: CASSPRGLAGLETQYF.

This sequence joins TRBV5-4 and TRBJ2-3, with 7 bases lining up with TRBD2. Trimming removed 6 bases from V and 0 bases from J; junction bases left unmatched: 1. This CDR3 comprises 13 residues. Germline V CDR1 and CDR2: SGHNT, YYREEE (reference sequence). This chain's CDR3 is CASTSGSTDTQYF. The CDR3 DNA reads as TGTGCCAGCACTAGCGGAAGCACAGATACGCAGTATTTT.

V and J are TRBV6-5 and TRBJ2-7, with D possibly being TRBD1 (6 bases). Trimming pared 10 bases from V and 3 bases from J, leaving 13 bases between. The germline CDR1 and CDR2 sequences are MNHEY and SVGAGI. The CDR3 is 12 amino acids. The CDR3 region has the DNA TGTGCCACCCAGGGGATAAACTACGAGCAGTACTTC. Residues: CATQGINYEQYF.

The chain recombines TRBV27 with TRBJ1-6; D is perhaps TRBD1 (6 bases). Germline V gives CDR1 MNHEY, CDR2 SMNVEV (reference sequence). V lost 7 bases to trimming and J lost 6 bases, with 19 bases between them. The CDR3 is 16 amino acids. Here the CDR3 DNA reads TGTGCCAGCACCAACTCCTACAGGGCTCGTAATTCACCCCTCCACTTT. Protein sequence: CASTNSYRARNSPLHF.

This chain joins TRBV7-9 and TRBJ2-3, with D possibly matching TRBD1 (5 bases). The germline V gene has CDR1 SEHNR and CDR2 FQNEAQ (reference sequence). Trimming shortened V by 2 bases and J by 2 bases, and 8 bases separated the two germline ends. CDR3 length equals 14 residues. The CDR3 sequence is CASSLQGTTDTQYF. CDR3 coding DNA: TGTGCCAGCAGCTTACAGGGAACCACAGATACGCAGTATTTT.

The chain carries TRBV27 and TRBJ2-3; 7 nucleotides align to TRBD1. Per germline, CDR1 MNHEY and CDR2 SMNVEV (reference sequence). The CDR3 consists of 16 residues. V shed 0 bases and J 2 bases; nucleotides not matched to a gene: 5. CDR3 loop: CASSLSTGAFTDTQYF. The CDR3 region has the DNA TGTGCCAGCAGTTTATCTACAGGGGCCTTCACAGATACGCAGTATTTT.

This clone has a single count. The J gene is TRBJ2-7, the V gene TRBV6-5, with D perhaps matching TRBD1 (6 bases). Germline lookup yields CDR1 MNHEY and CDR2 SVGAGI. The CDR3 is 14 amino acids. Trimming removed 6 bases from V and 3 bases from J, with 15 bases in between. The CDR3 here is CASRRPDRSYEQYF. The DNA of the CDR3 is TGTGCCAGCAGGAGGCCCGACAGGAGCTACGAGCAGTACTTC.

The chain employs TRBV14 and TRBJ2-2; D possibly corresponds to TRBD2 (6 bases). CDR3 length equals 14 residues. V gave up 3 bases and J gave up 5 bases, with 10 bases separating them. The germline gives CDR1 SGHDN, CDR2 FVKESK. The CDR3 nucleotides read TGTGCCAGCAGCCAGTACGGGGGTACCGGGGAGCTGTTTTTT. The encoded protein is CASSQYGGTGELFF.

The V gene is TRBV7-6, the J gene TRBJ2-7; possibly TRBD2 for D (7 bases). Germline lookup yields CDR1 SGHVS and CDR2 FNYEAQ. The CDR3 spans 16 residues. The ends were cut back, 1 base at V and 1 base at J, with 14 bases in the middle. CDR3 residues: CASSLETGRASYEQYF. The CDR3 coding sequence is TGTGCCAGCAGCTTAGAAACAGGGAGGGCATCCTACGAGCAGTACTTC.

The rearrangement uses TRBV5-1 and TRBJ1-4; D perhaps matches TRBD1 (5 bases). Germline V gene sequence: CDR1 SGHRS, CDR2 YFSETQ. Trimming pared 4 bases from V and 7 bases from J, leaving 14 bases between. The CDR3 contains 14 residues. The CDR3, as DNA: TGCGCCAGCAGCCGCACAGGTGACCGTGAAAAACTGTTTTTT. Encoded protein: CASSRTGDREKLFF. Based on the CDR3 plus reference TRBV5-1 and TRBJ1-4, the full variable domain is KAGVTQTPRYLIKTRGQQVTLSCSPISGHRSVSWYQQTPGQGLQFLFEYFSETQRNKGNFPGRFSGRQFSNSRSEMNVSTLELGDSALYLCASSRTGDREKLFFGSGTQLSVL.

The genes are TRBV10-1 and TRBJ2-7; 7 bases map to TRBD2. The ends lost 4 bases at V and 3 bases at J; junction bases unmatched: 21. This CDR3 region has 19 residues. CDR1 is WNHNN and CDR2 is SYGVQD in the germline V gene (reference sequence). The CDR3, as DNA: TGCGCCAGCAGTGTTTTATTGGCCGTTTTAGGGACTACCAACTACGAGCAGTACTTC. Amino acid sequence: CASSVLLAVLGTTNYEQYF.

This chain links TRBV5-1 with TRBJ1-6; the D is unclear. CDR1 is SGHRS, CDR2 YFSETQ, per germline. The V and J ends lost 1 base and 7 bases respectively, with 15 bases between them. This CDR3 contains 16 residues. The CDR3 DNA follows: TGCGCCAGCAGCTTGAGTGGAAGAATCGGGAATTCACCCCTCCACTTT. This encodes CASSLSGRIGNSPLHF.